This T cell receptor beta chain was sequenced in a study of control samples from healthy donors and cancer patients. CDR1 SGHNT and CDR2 YYREEE come from the germline V gene (reference sequence). With V trimmed by 4 bases and J by 5 bases, 6 bases remained unmatched. The CDR3 extends over 15 amino acids. Here immunoSEQ multiplex PCR was the method, and the copy in TCRdb shows in-frame clones only, minus some. The profile shows some 120,000 clones, more than 70% of them singletons. The sequence came from a woman in her 70s in good health. Sequenced input: blood. This sequence joins TRBV5-4 and TRBJ1-6; 7 nucleotides match TRBD1. CDR3 in amino acids: CASSAGTDDNSPLHF. The CDR3 nucleotides are TGTGCCAGCAGCGCCGGGACAGATGATAATTCACCCCTCCACTTT.